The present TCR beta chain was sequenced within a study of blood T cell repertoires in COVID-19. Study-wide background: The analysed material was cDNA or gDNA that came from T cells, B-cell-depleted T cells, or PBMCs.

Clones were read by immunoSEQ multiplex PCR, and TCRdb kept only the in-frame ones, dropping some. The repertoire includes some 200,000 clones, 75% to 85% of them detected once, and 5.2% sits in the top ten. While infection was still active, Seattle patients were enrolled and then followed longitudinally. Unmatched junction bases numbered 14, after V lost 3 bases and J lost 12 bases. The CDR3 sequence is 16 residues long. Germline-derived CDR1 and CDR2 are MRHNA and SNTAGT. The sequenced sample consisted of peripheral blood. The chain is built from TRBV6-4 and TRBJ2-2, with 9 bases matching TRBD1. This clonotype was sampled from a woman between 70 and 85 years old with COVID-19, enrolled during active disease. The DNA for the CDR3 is TGTGCCAGCAGTGAGACCCTGCTACCGACAGGGGGAAAGCTGTTTTTT. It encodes CASSETLLPTGGKLFF.